The 6 T cell receptor beta chains reported below all come from one sample, sequenced in a study of vaccination and CD4 T cells after COVID-19. Their cognate antigens are unknown. Treatment noted: roughly 10-day PBMC culture with coronavirus spike peptide pools or control peptides (ViraFEST assay). The assay that was used to sequence DNA from cultured CD4+ T cells was the Oncomine TCR Beta short-read assay. TCRdb re-derived calls from the PCR reads in MiXCR, one entry per CDR3 protein. The sample has around 14,000 distinct CDR3 sequences, approximately 53% seen once. Input material: CD4+ T cells from blood, cultured in vitro. Source of these receptors: a human donor who had recovered from COVID-19.

The chain employs TRBV20-1 and TRBJ1-6, with 7 bases aligning to TRBD1. CDR3 length equals 15 residues. Trimming removed 6 bases from V and 7 bases from J; junction bases left unmatched: 12. The germline CDR1 and CDR2 sequences are DFQATT and SNEGSKA (reference sequence). This chain's CDR3 is CSANHRDSWNSPLHF. DNA for the CDR3: TGCAGTGCCAACCATCGGGACAGTTGGAATTCACCCCTCCACTTT.

The rearrangement joins TRBV5-4 to TRBJ2-3; TRBD2 aligns across 9 bases. This CDR3 spans 17 amino acids. Trimming at V came to 5 bases and at J to 0 bases, leaving 10 bases not matched to a gene. Germline V gene lookup returns CDR1 SGHNT and CDR2 YYREEE (reference sequence). CDR3 protein: CASRSGTSIPSTDTQYF. The CDR3 DNA reads as TGTGCCAGCAGATCCGGGACTAGCATTCCTAGCACAGATACGCAGTATTTT.

The V and J genes are TRBV27 and TRBJ1-1, with D perhaps TRBD1 (6 bases). The V gene lost 5 bases and the J gene lost 0 bases, with 13 bases spanning the gap. The germline gives CDR1 MNHEY, CDR2 SMNVEV (reference sequence). The CDR3 totals 15 residues. CDR3 region: CASSTRGGVNTEAFF. In nucleotides, the CDR3 is TGTGCCAGCAGTACAAGGGGGGGAGTGAACACTGAAGCTTTCTTT.

This chain links TRBV14 with TRBJ1-2; 7 bases align to TRBD1. Looked up from germline, CDR1 is SGHDN and CDR2 is FVKESK. The length of the CDR3 is 13 residues. V shed 8 bases and J 0 bases; nucleotides not matched to a gene: 3. As DNA, the CDR3 is TGTGCCAGCGGACAGGATCCTAACTATGGCTACACCTTC. Its protein is CASGQDPNYGYTF.

V gene TRBV3-1 combines with J gene TRBJ2-7; 7 bases match TRBD2. The ends lost 3 bases at V and 7 bases at J; junction bases unmatched: 3. Germline V CDR1 and CDR2: LGHDT, YNNKEL (reference sequence). This CDR3 region has 12 residues. CDR3 residues: CASSQGAGEQYF. As DNA, the CDR3 is TGTGCCAGCAGCCAGGGAGCGGGGGAGCAGTACTTC.

The V and J genes are TRBV6-1 and TRBJ2-1; D is possibly TRBD2 (6 bases). The CDR3 runs to 15 residues. Germline V gene lookup returns CDR1 MNHNS and CDR2 SASEGT. Trimming took off 6 bases at V and 0 bases at J, with 12 bases between the two ends. DNA of the CDR3: TGTGCCAGCAGACCGGGACTCCTCTCCTACAATGAGCAGTTCTTC. Encoded protein: CASRPGLLSYNEQFF.